This entry concerns a single TCR beta chain. The V gene lost 8 bases and the J gene lost 12 bases, with 5 bases spanning the gap. Germline V gene lookup returns CDR1 MNHEY and CDR2 SVGAGI. The CDR3 length is 9 residues. This entry belongs to a study of CD8 T cells in Susac syndrome. Random hexamers were used to reverse transcribe an amount of about 0.45 to 1 ug RNA. TCRdb re-called the immunoSEQ multiplex PCR reads with MiXCR, one entry per CDR3 protein. The data hold 210,000 or so distinct CDR3 sequences, with 92% observed a single time. The genes are TRBV6-5 and TRBJ1-6; D uncertain. The sequencing input was CD8+ T cells from PBMCs. The TCR comes from a human donor with multiple sclerosis. Here the CDR3 reads CASGLPLHF. For the CDR3, the DNA is TGTGCCAGCGGTTTACCCCTCCACTTT.